These 26 T cell receptor beta chains were sequenced from one sample in a study of blood T cell repertoires in COVID-19. Generated by immunoSEQ multiplex PCR, the TCRdb table keeps only in-frame clones and is missing some. The table shows more than 70,000 clones, with over 80% occurring only once. Sample: peripheral blood. The receptor source for this set is a man aged 45 to 65 with active COVID-19.

The V and J genes are TRBV5-1 and TRBJ1-5; 9 nucleotides line up with TRBD1. Germline CDR1 is SGHRS and CDR2 is YFSETQ. The ends lost 4 bases at V and 7 bases at J; junction bases unmatched: 9. CDR3 length: 15 amino acids. CDR3 residues: CASSPVPGQGQPQHF. The CDR3 nucleotides read TGCGCCAGCAGCCCAGTTCCGGGACAGGGCCAGCCCCAGCATTTT.

The genes are TRBV4-1 and TRBJ1-5, with a weak D call TRBD1 (5 bases). V gave up 1 base and J gave up 6 bases, with 13 bases separating them. There are 15 residues in the CDR3. Germline CDR1 is MGHRA and CDR2 is YSYEKL. The CDR3 DNA reads TGCGCCAGCAGCCAAGCGGGGGGAGTTGGTCAGCCCCAGCATTTT. The encoded protein is CASSQAGGVGQPQHF.

This chain links TRBV9 with TRBJ2-2; the D gene is possibly TRBD1 (6 bases). V dropped 4 bases and J dropped 3 bases, with 10 bases sitting between them. The CDR3 extends over 14 amino acids. Germline CDR1 and CDR2: SGDLS and YYNGEE. The CDR3 sequence is CASSPWTDTGELFF. The DNA for the CDR3 is TGTGCCAGCAGCCCTTGGACAGACACCGGGGAGCTGTTTTTT.

The chain employs TRBV6-1 and TRBJ2-3; maybe TRBD2 (6 bases). The CDR3 is 17 residues long. The germline gives CDR1 MNHNS, CDR2 SASEGT. The V end was cut by 4 bases, the J end by 0 bases, with 17 bases between. The CDR3 reads CASSVTSGTYSTDTQYF. CDR3 nucleotides: TGTGCCAGCAGTGTAACCTCCGGGACTTATAGCACAGATACGCAGTATTTT.

This chain uses TRBV29-1 with TRBJ2-1, with 10 bases matching TRBD2. J was trimmed by 9 bases and V by 3 bases; bases with no gene match: 8. The CDR3 runs to 14 residues. Germline CDR1 is SQVTM and CDR2 is ANQGSEA. The CDR3 coding sequence is TGCAGCGTTGATCTAGCGGGAGTTCACAGTGAGCAGTTCTTC. Translating it yields CSVDLAGVHSEQFF.

The chain employs TRBV10-3 and TRBJ1-5; possibly TRBD1 for D (6 bases). The V and J ends lost 2 bases and 0 bases respectively, with 8 bases between them. CDR1 is ENHRY and CDR2 is SYGVKD in the germline V gene. This CDR3 comprises 15 residues. CDR3 DNA: TGTGCCATCAGTGAGGAGACAGGTAGCAATCAGCCCCAGCATTTT. Its protein is CAISEETGSNQPQHF.

This clone has a single count. The CDR3 bases are TGTGCCAGCAGCTTAGGGGACAGGGGAATCAACGAGCAGTACTTC. It translates to CASSLGDRGINEQYF. This sequence joins TRBV7-8 and TRBJ2-7; 10 bases line up with TRBD1. The trim removed 1 base at V and 5 bases at J, leaving 5 bases unmatched. This CDR3 spans 15 amino acids. Per the germline V gene, CDR1 is SGHVS and CDR2 is FQNEAQ. Variable domain in full (rest from reference TRBV7-8 and TRBJ2-7): GAGVSQSPRYKVAKRGQDVALRCDPISGHVSLFWYQQALGQGPEFLTYFQNEAQLDKSGLPSDRFFAERPEGSVSTLKIQRTQQEDSAVYLCASSLGDRGINEQYFGPGTRLTVT.

The chain recombines TRBV29-1 with TRBJ1-1, with TRBD1 matching 7 bases. Losses at the gene ends were 5 bases for V and 4 bases for J; bases not matched to a gene: 7. Germline V CDR1 and CDR2: SQVTM, ANQGSEA. There are 13 residues in the CDR3. The CDR3: CSVLRQGGTEAFF. The CDR3 nucleotides read TGCAGCGTTCTGCGACAGGGCGGCACTGAAGCTTTCTTT.

The chain recombines TRBV3-1 (or the pseudogene TRBV3-2) with TRBJ1-6; D uncertain. V was shortened by 2 bases and J by 8 bases, with 4 bases between the two germline ends. CDR1 is LGHDT, CDR2 YNNKEL, per germline (reference sequence). The CDR3 totals 12 residues. The CDR3 reads CASSQQDSPLHF. In DNA, the CDR3 is TGTGCCAGCAGCCAACAGGATTCACCCCTCCACTTT.

This clone has only one observation. The chain links TRBV28 to TRBJ2-3; maybe TRBD2 (5 bases). Germline V gene sequence: CDR1 MDHEN, CDR2 SYDVKM. CDR3 length: 14 residues. Trimming cost V 2 bases and J 0 bases, with 6 bases left between them. The CDR3 protein is CASSLAGSTDTQYF. The CDR3 DNA sequence: TGTGCCAGCAGTTTAGCGGGCAGCACAGATACGCAGTATTTT.

The chain carries TRBV12-3 or TRBV12-4 and TRBJ2-6; D might be TRBD1 (5 bases). V was trimmed by 6 bases and J by 13 bases, leaving 7 bases between them. The CDR3 runs to 10 residues. The chain's CDR3 is CASSSGVLTF. The CDR3 DNA sequence: TGTGCCAGCAGCTCAGGGGTCCTGACTTTC.

The chain employs TRBV7-6 and TRBJ2-2; possible D gene TRBD2, 6 bases. The CDR3 totals 15 residues. CDR1 is SGHVS and CDR2 is FNYEAQ in the germline V gene. Trimming left V 5 bases short and J 7 bases short, with 17 bases between. The CDR3 here is CASSRDSPPDGELFF. Written as DNA, the CDR3 is TGTGCCAGCAGCCGGGACTCCCCGCCGGACGGGGAGCTGTTTTTT.

The chain joins TRBV11-2 to TRBJ1-2; 7 nucleotides line up with TRBD1. The CDR3 has 15 amino acids. Trimming took 6 bases from V and 2 from J; bases not matched to a gene: 9. Germline V lookup: CDR1 SGHAT, CDR2 FQNNGV. CDR3: CASSRSTGDNYGYTF. The CDR3 coding sequence is TGTGCCAGCAGTCGTTCTACAGGGGACAACTATGGCTACACCTTC.

V gene TRBV7-2 combines with J gene TRBJ2-3, with 8 bases lining up with TRBD2. The CDR3 sequence is 18 residues long. Germline V CDR1 and CDR2: SGHTA, FQGNSA. V dropped 5 bases and J dropped 5; count of bases not matched to a gene: 18. DNA for the CDR3: TGTGCCAGCAGCGAATTAGCGGGGAGCCCTCGGGTTAGAGATACGCAGTATTTT. This codes for CASSELAGSPRVRDTQYF.

The V call is TRBV5-8, the J call TRBJ2-7; TRBD1 might be the D (6 bases). V lost 6 bases and J 2 bases, leaving 15 bases between the germline ends. Germline V gene lookup returns CDR1 SGHTS and CDR2 YDEGEE. The CDR3 runs 14 residues. CDR3 nucleotides: TGTGCCAGCACCCGGACAAGGGGGACCTACGAGCAGTACTTC. Its protein is CASTRTRGTYEQYF. Combining the CDR3 with reference TRBV5-8 and TRBJ2-7 gives the whole variable domain EAGVTQSPTHLIKTRGQQATLRCSPISGHTSVYWYQQALGLGLQFLLWYDEGEERNRGNFPPRFSGRQFPNYSSELNVNALELEDSALYLCASTRTRGTYEQYFGPGTRLTVT.

The rearrangement links TRBV5-8 to TRBJ1-1; perhaps TRBD1 as D (6 bases). The CDR3 sequence is 14 residues long. Germline-derived CDR1 and CDR2 are SGHTS and YDEGEE. Trimming shortened V by 5 bases and J by 0 bases, and 11 bases separated the two germline ends. As DNA, the CDR3 is TGTGCCAGCAGTTTTCAGGGGCTGAACACTGAAGCTTTCTTT. Amino acids: CASSFQGLNTEAFF.

The chain joins TRBV5-4 to TRBJ2-3; possibly TRBD2 for D (6 bases). Trimming stripped 2 bases from V and 1 base from J, with 14 bases between. The CDR3 runs to 16 residues. Germline CDR1 reads SGHNT; CDR2 reads YYREEE (reference sequence). The CDR3 region is CASSLASGSRTDTQYF. CDR3 coding DNA: TGTGCCAGCAGCTTAGCAAGCGGGTCCCGCACAGATACGCAGTATTTT.

The J gene is TRBJ2-5, the V gene TRBV5-1; 7 bases map to TRBD2. Germline-derived CDR1 and CDR2 are SGHRS and YFSETQ. Germline trimming cut 3 bases from V and 1 base from J; bases unmatched to any gene: 3. The CDR3 loop spans 14 amino acids. The CDR3 DNA reads as TGCGCCAGCAGCTCCCAGCGGGGCCAAGAGACCCAGTACTTC. Translation gives CASSSQRGQETQYF.

The chain couples TRBV5-4 to TRBJ2-3; 8 nucleotides match TRBD1. Germline lookup yields CDR1 SGHNT and CDR2 YYREEE (reference sequence). Trimming at V came to 4 bases and at J to 5 bases, leaving 6 bases not matched to a gene. The CDR3 covers 14 residues. The CDR3 DNA reads TGTGCCAGCAGCCGGGCAACAGGGGGAGATACGCAGTATTTT. It translates to CASSRATGGDTQYF.

In this sample, this clone turned up once. The rearrangement links TRBV5-1 to TRBJ2-5; no clear D gene. This CDR3 spans 13 amino acids. Germline CDR1 and CDR2: SGHRS and YFSETQ. The V gene lost 5 bases and the J gene lost 5 bases, with 13 bases spanning the gap. CDR3 protein: CASRTAPGETQYF. CDR3 sequence (DNA): TGCGCCAGCAGGACGGCACCCGGGGAGACCCAGTACTTC.

This rearrangement joins TRBV19 to TRBJ1-2; D perhaps matches TRBD1 (5 bases). Germline lookup yields CDR1 LNHDA and CDR2 SQIVND (reference sequence). V was trimmed by 5 bases and J by 4 bases, leaving 17 bases between them. This CDR3 is built from 15 residues. In DNA, the CDR3 is TGTGCCAGTAGTTCTCTGACAGTTAGGGGCTATGGCTACACCTTC. Its protein product is CASSSLTVRGYGYTF.

The chain is built from TRBV6-6 and TRBJ1-3, with a weak D call TRBD1 (6 bases). Per the germline V gene, CDR1 is MNHNY and CDR2 is SVGAGI (reference sequence). V was trimmed by 0 bases and J by 4 bases, leaving 10 bases between them. This CDR3 is 15 amino acids long. The CDR3 nucleotides read TGTGCCAGCAGTTACTCGAAACAGGGAGGAAACACCATATATTTT. Translation gives CASSYSKQGGNTIYF.

The gene calls are TRBV30 and TRBJ1-5, with 7 bases fitting TRBD1. V gave up 0 bases and J gave up 4 bases; unmatched junction bases: 6. The CDR3 is made up of 15 amino acids. Germline-derived CDR1 and CDR2 are GTSNPN and SVGIG (reference sequence). CDR3 in amino acids: CAWSVWGTVNQPQHF. For the CDR3, the DNA is TGTGCCTGGAGTGTATGGGGGACAGTTAATCAGCCCCAGCATTTT.

This chain links TRBV6-5 with TRBJ1-1; D gene ambiguous. This CDR3 comprises 13 residues. CDR1 and CDR2 (germline): MNHEY, SVGAGI. Trimming took off 8 bases at V and 5 bases at J, with 15 bases between the two ends. For the CDR3, the DNA is TGTGCCAGCTTTTACATACGAGGGACTGAAGCTTTCTTT. The encoded protein is CASFYIRGTEAFF.

This chain uses TRBV7-9 with TRBJ2-7; 7 bases are a match to TRBD1. The CDR3 consists of 13 residues. Germline V CDR1 and CDR2: SEHNR, FQNEAQ (reference sequence). The J segment lost 10 bases and the V segment lost 5 bases, leaving 11 bases of the junction unmatched. CDR3: CASSTTAQGYQYF. The CDR3 nucleotides are TGTGCCAGCAGCACGACGGCACAGGGGTATCAGTACTTC.

This clone was detected only a few times. V gene TRBV28 combines with J gene TRBJ1-2; perhaps TRBD1 as D (5 bases). CDR1 is MDHEN, CDR2 SYDVKM, per germline. CDR3 length: 12 residues. V was pared by 8 bases and J by 9 bases, with 16 bases between. The CDR3 DNA follows: TGTGCCAGCGCATATGGGGGGGAGCGCTACACCTTC. Its translation is CASAYGGERYTF.